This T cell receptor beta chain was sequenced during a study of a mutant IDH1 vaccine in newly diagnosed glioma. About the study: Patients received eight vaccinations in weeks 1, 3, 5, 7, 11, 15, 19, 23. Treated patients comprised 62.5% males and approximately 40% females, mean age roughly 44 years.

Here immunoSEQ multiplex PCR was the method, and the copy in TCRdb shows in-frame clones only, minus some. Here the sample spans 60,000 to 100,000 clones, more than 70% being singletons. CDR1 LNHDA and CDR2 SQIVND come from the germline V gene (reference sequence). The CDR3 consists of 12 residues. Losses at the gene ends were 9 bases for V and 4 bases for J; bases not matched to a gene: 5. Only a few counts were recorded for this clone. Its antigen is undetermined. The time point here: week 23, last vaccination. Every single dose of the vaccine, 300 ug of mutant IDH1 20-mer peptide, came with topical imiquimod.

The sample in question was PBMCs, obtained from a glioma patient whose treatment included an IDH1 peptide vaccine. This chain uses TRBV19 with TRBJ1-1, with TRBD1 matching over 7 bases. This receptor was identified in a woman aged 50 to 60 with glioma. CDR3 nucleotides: TGTGCCAGCCAGGGGGAGAGCACTGAAGCTTTCTTT. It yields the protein CASQGESTEAFF.